This is a list of T cell receptor beta chains from one sample in a study of CD8 T cells in Susac syndrome. In TCRdb, the immunoSEQ multiplex PCR reads were re-called with MiXCR into one record per CDR3 protein. The table has over 300,000 distinct CDR3 sequences, approximately 90% seen once. Material for sequencing was CD4+ T cells from PBMCs. These receptors all come from a human donor with multiple sclerosis. Both conserved end residues are part of each CDR3. D genes are given only for firm matches. Size tells how often a clone was seen (once, few, many) or the class of an expanded clone, and some rows leave it out.

d_gene | j_gene | abundance | v_gene | CDR3aa | CDR3nt
- | TRBJ2-5 | - | TRBV5-1 | CASSLTVGTQYF | TGCGCCAGCAGCCTTACAGTGGGGACCCAGTACTTC
- | TRBJ1-2 | - | TRBV11-2 | CASSLDSRPDYGYTF | TGTGCCAGCAGCTTAGATTCCCGCCCGGACTATGGCTACACCTTC
- | TRBJ2-1 | - | TRBV11-1 | CASSSGPSSYNEQFF | TGTGCCAGCAGCTCAGGGCCAAGCTCCTACAATGAGCAGTTCTTC
- | TRBJ2-2 | - | TRBV20-1 | CSARSRGNTGELFF | TGCAGTGCTAGGTCCAGGGGGAACACCGGGGAGCTGTTTTTT
TRBD1 | TRBJ2-5 | - | TRBV7-9 | CASSFTTGQETQYF | TGTGCCAGCAGCTTTACGACAGGGCAAGAGACCCAGTACTTC
- | TRBJ1-2 | - | TRBV20-1 | CSARRQGPPLNYGYTF | TGCAGTGCTAGACGGCAGGGACCCCCCCTTAATTATGGCTACACCTTC
TRBD1 | TRBJ2-1 | - | TRBV29-1 | CSAGTGGNEQFF | TGCAGCGCGGGGACAGGGGGCAATGAGCAGTTCTTC
- | TRBJ1-1 | - | TRBV5-4 | CASSLGQAENTEAFF | TGTGCCAGCAGCTTGGGACAGGCCGAGAACACTGAAGCTTTCTTT
TRBD2 | TRBJ2-2 | - | TRBV6-5 | CASSYRTSGGLTGELFF | TGTGCCAGCAGTTACCGGACTAGCGGGGGACTCACCGGGGAGCTGTTTTTT
- | TRBJ2-5 | - | TRBV6-5 | CASSYSRYSQETQYF | TGTGCCAGCAGTTACTCGAGATACAGCCAAGAGACCCAGTACTTC
- | TRBJ1-1 | - | TRBV27 | CASSLSRRTRNTEAFF | TGTGCCAGCAGTTTATCGAGACGGACAAGGAACACTGAAGCTTTCTTT
- | TRBJ2-2 | - | TRBV30 | CAWSVSSNTGELFF | TGTGCCTGGAGTGTATCCTCGAACACCGGGGAGCTGTTTTTT
- | TRBJ1-2 | - | TRBV30 | CAWGSTLYGYTF | TGTGCCTGGGGCTCCACCCTTTATGGCTACACCTTC
- | TRBJ1-5 | - | TRBV7-9 | CASSSSTDGNQPQHF | TGTGCCAGCAGCTCGTCGACCGACGGCAATCAGCCCCAGCATTTT
- | TRBJ2-7 | once | TRBV7-8 | CASSLGGRIGQYF | TGTGCCAGCAGCTTAGGGGGGAGAATTGGGCAGTACTTC
TRBD1 | TRBJ2-6 | once | TRBV19 | CASSIGLGQGAPNVLTF | TGTGCCAGTAGTATAGGACTAGGACAGGGGGCCCCCAACGTCCTGACTTTC
- | TRBJ2-7 | - | TRBV10-3 | CAISPDSSSYEQYF | TGTGCCATCAGCCCGGACAGCAGTTCCTACGAGCAGTACTTC
- | TRBJ1-5 | - | TRBV7-2 | CASSAQGYSNQPQHF | TGTGCCAGCAGCGCACAGGGTTATAGCAATCAGCCCCAGCATTTT
- | TRBJ1-2 | - | TRBV12-3/TRBV12-4 | CASSWGGRSGYTF | TGTGCCAGCAGCTGGGGTGGGAGATCTGGCTACACCTTC
- | TRBJ2-7 | once | TRBV21-1 | CASPGGTGDYEQYF | TGTGCCAGCCCCGGAGGGACAGGGGACTACGAGCAGTACTTC
- | TRBJ2-1 | - | TRBV11-2 | CASSFGGALGREQFF | TGTGCCAGCAGCTTTGGGGGGGCCCTGGGTAGGGAGCAGTTCTTC
- | TRBJ2-1 | - | TRBV20-1 | CSAKKWAGSEQFF | TGCAGTGCTAAGAAGTGGGCCGGCAGTGAGCAGTTCTTC
- | TRBJ2-7 | - | TRBV5-1 | CASSFSGAPYEQYF | TGCGCCAGCAGCTTTAGCGGAGCTCCCTACGAGCAGTACTTC
- | TRBJ2-3 | - | TRBV24-1 | CATGGQEDTQYF | TGTGCCACAGGGGGGCAAGAAGATACGCAGTATTTT
- | TRBJ2-1 | - | TRBV9 | CASSVTIGGDLSNEQFF | TGTGCCAGCAGCGTAACGATCGGCGGGGACTTAAGCAATGAGCAGTTCTTC
- | TRBJ1-2 | - | TRBV7-9 | CASTPGGKGGYGYTF | TGTGCCAGCACTCCCGGGGGCAAGGGGGGATATGGCTACACCTTC
- | TRBJ1-4 | - | TRBV19 | CASSPPRGRGNEKLFF | TGTGCCAGTAGTCCCCCCCGCGGCAGGGGTAATGAAAAACTGTTTTTT
- | TRBJ2-7 | - | TRBV6-1 | CASGGTVYEQYF | TGTGCCAGCGGCGGGACAGTCTACGAGCAGTACTTC
- | TRBJ2-3 | - | TRBV7-2 | CASSAKRGTDTQYF | TGTGCCAGCAGCGCAAAAAGAGGCACAGATACGCAGTATTTT
TRBD2 | TRBJ2-1 | - | TRBV29-1 | CSVARTRDRFF | TGCAGCGTCGCCCGGACTAGAGACAGGTTCTTC
- | TRBJ2-1 | - | TRBV12-3/TRBV12-4 | CASSLRLGNEQFF | TGTGCCAGCAGTTTAAGGTTGGGGAATGAGCAGTTCTTC
- | TRBJ1-2 | - | TRBV4-1 | CASSQDRLYGYTF | TGCGCCAGCAGCCAGGACAGATTGTATGGCTACACCTTC
- | TRBJ1-1 | - | TRBV5-1 | CASSLPRGSAEAFF | TGCGCCAGCAGCTTGCCGCGGGGATCTGCTGAAGCTTTCTTT
- | TRBJ1-5 | - | TRBV7-6 | CASSPAGQPSNQPQHF | TGTGCCAGCAGCCCCGCAGGACAGCCTAGCAATCAGCCCCAGCATTTT
TRBD1 | TRBJ2-5 | few | TRBV7-3 | CASSLTGQGETQYF | TGTGCCAGCAGCTTAACTGGACAGGGGGAGACCCAGTACTTC
- | TRBJ1-1 | - | TRBV11-2 | CASSGLRGRTAEAFF | TGTGCCAGCAGCGGCCTCCGGGGCCGTACCGCTGAAGCTTTCTTT
TRBD1 | TRBJ2-1 | - | TRBV12-3/TRBV12-4 | CASSRPGTGVNEQFF | TGTGCCAGCAGTCGTCCCGGGACAGGGGTCAATGAGCAGTTCTTC
TRBD2 | TRBJ2-5 | - | TRBV5-4 | CASSRTSEGGETQYF | TGTGCCAGCAGCAGAACTAGCGAAGGAGGCGAGACCCAGTACTTC
- | TRBJ2-2 | - | TRBV29-1 | CSVGWGGELFF | TGCAGCGTTGGATGGGGCGGGGAGCTGTTTTTT
- | TRBJ2-5 | - | TRBV20-1 | CSAPQRRAQETQYF | TGCAGTGCCCCCCAGCGTAGGGCACAAGAGACCCAGTACTTC
TRBD1 | TRBJ1-4 | - | TRBV11-2 | CASSRAGTGGEKLFF | TGTGCCAGCAGCCGTGCGGGGACAGGGGGTGAAAAACTGTTTTTT
TRBD2 | TRBJ2-1 | - | TRBV11-3 | CASSGRAMYNEQFF | TGTGCCAGCAGCGGGAGGGCCATGTACAATGAGCAGTTCTTC
- | TRBJ2-5 | - | TRBV7-2 | CASSWRAQETQYF | TGTGCCAGCAGTTGGCGAGCACAAGAGACCCAGTACTTC
- | TRBJ2-1 | - | TRBV5-4 | CASSLGGGGAYNEQFF | TGTGCCAGCAGCTTGGGTGGAGGGGGAGCCTACAATGAGCAGTTCTTC
- | TRBJ1-6 | - | TRBV28 | CASRFSSSYNSPLHF | TGTGCCAGCAGGTTTTCGAGCTCCTATAATTCACCCCTCCACTTT
- | TRBJ1-1 | - | TRBV5-4 | CASSSRGNTEAFF | TGTGCCAGCAGTAGCCGGGGGAACACTGAAGCTTTCTTT
- | TRBJ2-7 | - | TRBV29-1 | CSVGKGQRPYEQYF | TGCAGCGTTGGCAAGGGCCAAAGGCCCTACGAGCAGTACTTC
TRBD1 | TRBJ1-1 | once | TRBV6-4 | CASRLTGTRTEAFF | TGTGCCAGCAGATTGACAGGGACTAGAACTGAAGCTTTCTTT
- | TRBJ1-4 | once | TRBV14 | CASSPLAKGVSNEKLFF | TGTGCCAGCAGCCCCTTGGCCAAGGGGGTATCTAATGAAAAACTGTTTTTT
- | TRBJ1-2 | - | TRBV19 | CASSIGHSNYGYTF | TGTGCCAGTAGTATAGGTCACAGCAACTATGGCTACACCTTC
- | TRBJ1-5 | - | TRBV15 | CATSRPLRGGQGYKQALNQPQHF | TGTGCCACCAGCAGACCCCTCCGCGGGGGGCAGGGCTATAAACAAGCTCTAAATCAGCCCCAGCATTTT
- | TRBJ1-1 | - | TRBV20-1 | CSARLGRNTEAFF | TGCAGTGCTAGACTGGGAAGGAACACTGAAGCTTTCTTT
TRBD1 | TRBJ1-5 | - | TRBV30 | CAWSWTGFNQPQHF | TGTGCCTGGAGTTGGACAGGGTTCAATCAGCCCCAGCATTTT
TRBD2 | TRBJ2-1 | - | TRBV5-1 | CASSLGSGGANNEQFF | TGCGCCAGCAGCTTGGGAAGCGGGGGGGCCAACAATGAGCAGTTCTTC
- | TRBJ2-3 | - | TRBV24-1 | CATSPLHTDTQYF | TGTGCCACCAGTCCACTCCACACAGATACGCAGTATTTT